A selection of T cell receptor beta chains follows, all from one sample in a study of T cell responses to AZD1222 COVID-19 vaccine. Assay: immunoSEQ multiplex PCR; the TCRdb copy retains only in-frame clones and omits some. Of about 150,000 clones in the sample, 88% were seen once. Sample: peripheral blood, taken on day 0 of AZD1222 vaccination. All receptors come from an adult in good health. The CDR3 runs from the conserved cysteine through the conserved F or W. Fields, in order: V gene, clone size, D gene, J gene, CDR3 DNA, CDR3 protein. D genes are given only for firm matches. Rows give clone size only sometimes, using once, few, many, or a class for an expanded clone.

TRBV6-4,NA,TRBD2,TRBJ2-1,TGTGCCAGCAGTGACAAGCGGGAGACTGAGCAGTTCTTC,CASSDKRETEQFF
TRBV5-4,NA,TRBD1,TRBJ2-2,TGTGCCAGCAGCTTGGGGGCAGGGGGAACCGGGGAGCTGTTTTTT,CASSLGAGGTGELFF
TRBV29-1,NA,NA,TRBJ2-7,TGCAGCGTAGCCGGGACGGGAAAGGCCGAGCAGTACTTC,CSVAGTGKAEQYF
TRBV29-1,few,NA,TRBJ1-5,TGCAGCGTTGAAGAATCGGCTTCTCTATCCAATCAGCCCCAGCATTTT,CSVEESASLSNQPQHF
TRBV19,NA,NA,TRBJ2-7,TGTGCCAGTAGCGCAGGGAACTACGAGCAGTACTTC,CASSAGNYEQYF
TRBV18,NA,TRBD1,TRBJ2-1,TGTGCCAGCTCACTCTCGACAGGGGGGAATGAGCAGTTCTTC,CASSLSTGGNEQFF
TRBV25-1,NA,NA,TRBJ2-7,TGTGCCAGCAGTGATGGCGGGACAGACTACGAGCAGTACTTC,CASSDGGTDYEQYF
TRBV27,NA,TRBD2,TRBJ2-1,TGTGCCAGCAGTACATCAAGCGGGAGCGGGCATGAGCAGTTCTTC,CASSTSSGSGHEQFF
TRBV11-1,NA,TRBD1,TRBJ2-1,TGTGCCACAAACGTAGGGGGCGGTGAGCAGTTCTTC,CATNVGGGEQFF
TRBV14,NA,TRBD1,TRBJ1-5,TGTGCCAGCAGCCGATCTCCTGGGACAGGGAATGGTCTGCCCCAGCATTTT,CASSRSPGTGNGLPQHF
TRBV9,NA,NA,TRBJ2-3,TGTGCCAGCAGTGTGATTCCTTCAGGCACAGATACGCAGTATTTT,CASSVIPSGTDTQYF
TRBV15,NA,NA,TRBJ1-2,TGTGCCACCAGCAGAGATCAGGACGATGGCTACACCTTC,CATSRDQDDGYTF
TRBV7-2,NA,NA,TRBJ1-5,TGTGCCAGCAGCTCCCGAGGAGGGGATACCAATCAGCCCCAGCATTTT,CASSSRGGDTNQPQHF
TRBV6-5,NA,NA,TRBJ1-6,TGTGCCAGCAGTACCGGCGGGCCCCTCCACTTT,CASSTGGPLHF
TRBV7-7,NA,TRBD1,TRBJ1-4,TGTGCTAGCAGCTTGGACAGGGGTAATGAAAAACTGTTTTTT,CASSLDRGNEKLFF
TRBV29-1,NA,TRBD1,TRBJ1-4,TGCAGCGTTGTTACAGGGGGGAATTCGAAACTGTTTTTT,CSVVTGGNSKLFF
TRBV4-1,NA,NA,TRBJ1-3,TGCGCCAGCAGCCAAGATGACGACAGCCGAAACACCATATATTTT,CASSQDDDSRNTIYF
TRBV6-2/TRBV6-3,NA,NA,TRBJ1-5,TGTGCCAGCAGTTTATCTATGGGCAATCAGCCCCAGCATTTT,CASSLSMGNQPQHF
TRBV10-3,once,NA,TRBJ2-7,TGTGCCAACGGTCGACCCCTCGAGCAGTACTTC,CANGRPLEQYF
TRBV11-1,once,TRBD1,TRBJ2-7,TGTGCCAGCAGCTTAATCGGGACAGAAGGGAGCGAGCAGTACTTC,CASSLIGTEGSEQYF
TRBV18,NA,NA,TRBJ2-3,TGTGCCAGCTCACCCCCCACTCCTATTACAGATACGCAGTATTTT,CASSPPTPITDTQYF
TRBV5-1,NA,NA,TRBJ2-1,TGCGCCAGCAGCTTGGGGGACTCCCGGACCAATGAGCAGTTCTTC,CASSLGDSRTNEQFF
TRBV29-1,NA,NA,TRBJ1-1,TGCAGCGTTGAAGACCCAGGACGGATGAACACTGAAGCTTTCTTT,CSVEDPGRMNTEAFF
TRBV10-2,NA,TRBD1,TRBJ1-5,TGCGCCAGCGGGGACAGGGGGCAGCCCCAGCATTTT,CASGDRGQPQHF
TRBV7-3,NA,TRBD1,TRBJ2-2,TGTGCCAGCAGCACCCAGGGGGCAAACACCGGGGAGCTGTTTTTT,CASSTQGANTGELFF
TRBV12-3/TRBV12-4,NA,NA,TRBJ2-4,TGTGCCACCGGCCAGGGGAACATTCAGTACTTC,CATGQGNIQYF
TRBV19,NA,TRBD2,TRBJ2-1,TGTGCCAGTAGTCTAACTAGCGGGAGTCCTGGTGAGCAGTTCTTC,CASSLTSGSPGEQFF
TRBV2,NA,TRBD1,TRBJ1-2,TGTGCCAGCAGAATGGACAGGGGAAAAGGCTACACCTTC,CASRMDRGKGYTF
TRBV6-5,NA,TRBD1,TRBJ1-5,TGTGCCAGCCACGGCAGGGGGATCAATCAGCCCCAGCATTTT,CASHGRGINQPQHF
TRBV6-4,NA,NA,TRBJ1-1,TGTGCCAGCAGTGTGTTGGACAACCTCGGGACTGAAGCTTTCTTT,CASSVLDNLGTEAFF
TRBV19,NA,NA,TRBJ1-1,TGTGCCAGTAGTATAGCCTTCGGGGGCGCGGCTTTCTTT,CASSIAFGGAAFF
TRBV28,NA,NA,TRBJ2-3,TGTGCCAGCAGTCCCCCCCTCACAGATACGCAGTATTTT,CASSPPLTDTQYF
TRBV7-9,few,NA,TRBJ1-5,TGTGCCAGCAGCTTAGCGGGCCCTACTAATCAGCCCCAGCATTTT,CASSLAGPTNQPQHF
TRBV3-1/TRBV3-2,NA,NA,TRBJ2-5,TGTGCCAGCAGCCAAGTCCGAGCGTATCAAGAGACCCAGTACTTC,CASSQVRAYQETQYF
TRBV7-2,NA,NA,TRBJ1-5,TGTGCCAGCAGCCTTACCACAAATCAGCCCCAGCATTTT,CASSLTTNQPQHF
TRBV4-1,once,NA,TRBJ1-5,TGCGCCAGCAGCCAAGTCAAGGGGAATCAGCCCCAGCATTTT,CASSQVKGNQPQHF
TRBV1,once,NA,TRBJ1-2,TGCACCAGCAGTGGGCAGGACGAAGGGGGCTACACCTTC,CTSSGQDEGGYTF
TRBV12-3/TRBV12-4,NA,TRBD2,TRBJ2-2,TGTGCCAGCAGGTCGGGAGGCCCCGGGGAGCTGTTTTTT,CASRSGGPGELFF
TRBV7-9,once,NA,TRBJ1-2,TGTGCCAGCAGCACTGATGCAAACTATGGCTACACCTTC,CASSTDANYGYTF
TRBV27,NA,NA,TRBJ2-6,TGTGCCAGCAGAGGCTCTGGGTCCGTCTCTGGGGCCAACGTCCTGACTTTC,CASRGSGSVSGANVLTF
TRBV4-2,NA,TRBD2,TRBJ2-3,TGTGCCAGCAGCCACGAGACTAGCGGGACCACAGATACGCAGTATTTT,CASSHETSGTTDTQYF
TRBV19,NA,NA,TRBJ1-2,TGTGCCAGCCAGTTACAAGACAACTATGGCTACACCTTC,CASQLQDNYGYTF